A selection of T cell receptor beta chains follows, all from one sample in a study of immune evolution from preneoplasia to lung adenocarcinoma. Data came from immunoSEQ multiplex PCR; TCRdb stores just in-frame clones and leaves some out. The sample has more than 9,000 clones; roughly 80% are singletons. Sequencing input: FFPE minimally invasive lung adenocarcinoma tissue. These TCRs come from a person between 65 and 79 years old with lung adenocarcinoma. The conserved cysteine and the conserved F or W are not part of the CDR3 here.

v_gene	j_gene	CDR3aa
TRBV6-5	TRBJ1-4	ASSNQGAEKLF
TRBV11-2	TRBJ1-2	ASSLGTGGNYGYT
TRBV9	TRBJ2-1	ASSVVGSGSPNNEQF
TRBV7-9	TRBJ1-1	ASSSGRGTEAF
TRBV30	TRBJ1-1	AWGKSGNTEAF
TRBV7-2	TRBJ2-6	ASSLAGANVLT
TRBV5-4	TRBJ2-5	ASSLRGSGETQY
TRBV28	TRBJ1-3	ASSLDGLISGNTIY
TRBV7-2	TRBJ2-4	ASSSSGGVAKNIQY
TRBV5-1	TRBJ1-1	ASSFKSDRGRRFWTEAF
TRBV28	TRBJ1-2	ASTVRAAYGYT
TRBV18	TRBJ1-1	ATGVNTEAF
TRBV6-5	TRBJ1-5	ASSYSSAGDQPQH
TRBV27	TRBJ1-2	ASSLVGGGDGYT
TRBV7-8	TRBJ2-3	ASSFPGLQDTQY
TRBV30	TRBJ2-7	AWSYPNRGGEQY
TRBV7-8	TRBJ2-3	ASSLQVRRVDTQY
TRBV27	TRBJ1-2	ASSATRGVGPNYGYT
TRBV4-1	TRBJ2-5	ASSQGQQETQY
TRBV7-8	TRBJ2-3	ASSLGQTTQY
TRBV2	TRBJ1-5	ASSEQGGDQPQH
TRBV7-9	TRBJ2-6	ASSGGGANVLT
TRBV30	TRBJ1-5	AWSGEGQPQH
TRBV29-1	TRBJ2-1	SVGPGQGSYNEQF
TRBV29-1	TRBJ1-1	SATTGFEAF
TRBV4-2	TRBJ2-1	ASSLNDITYNEQF
TRBV21-1	TRBJ2-2	ASRAGELF
TRBV7-7	TRBJ2-7	ASSYGASREQY
TRBV5-4	TRBJ2-2	ASSSGTGGSGELF